The sequence of this T cell receptor beta chain was determined in a study of T cells in Graves' hyperthyroidism and ophthalmopathy (dated by TCRdb to between 2019 and 2020). As for the study more broadly: Peripheral blood was sampled at the time of initial diagnosis, prior to any treatment. Following sampling, methimazole starting at 30 mg daily was given to hyperthyroidism patients, and high-dose intravenous methylprednisolone was given to ophthalmopathy patients. An independent validation cohort of around 19 hyperthyroidism patients and 17 patients who later progressed to ophthalmopathy tested prospective prediction of ophthalmopathy. TCR V-J signatures able to tell the groups apart were searched for in a discovery cohort of approximately 95 patients, of whom 43 had Graves' ophthalmopathy and around 56 had stable Graves' hyperthyroidism. According to the paper, TCR Vbeta CDR3 sequencing was carried out on 135 peripheral blood samples, which came from 40 to 45 ophthalmopathy, 75 to 80 hyperthyroidism and approximately 17 progressor patients. The 100 or so discovery patients were divided at random into training and test sets in a 7:3 ratio. Thyroid tissue and blood T-cell repertoires from about six Graves' hyperthyroidism patients were also compared in the study. General conclusions and limits of the study: Sample size was not statistically predetermined, and investigators were not blinded to group allocation. Ophthalmopathy was separated from stable hyperthyroidism by a 13 V-J signature model, with approximately 90% sensitivity and about 81% specificity obtained in cross-validation and 80%/75% obtained in testing. During validation, the model predicted progression to ophthalmopathy a median of approximately six months ahead of onset, with around 71% sensitivity and 72.22% specificity. Most expanded thyroid clonotypes (frequency above 0.001) were also detected in blood, a finding suggesting that blood repertoires may reflect thyroid immune responses.

Amplification of TCR beta CDR3 regions was carried out from RNA transcripts. A first-round RT-PCR of the TCR CDR3 used the HTBI primer set with the Qiagen OneStep RT-PCR kit. Libraries were constructed in a second round of multiplex PCR, after which size selection and purification were carried out. Libraries were sequenced paired-end with 100 bp reads on an Illumina HiSeq2000. The paper's data handling went like this. SOAPnuke was used to process the raw data, removing reads that contained adapters or uncalled bases, had a mean Phred below 15, or lacked an exact match to the constant primer or identifier. High-quality paired reads were merged using COPE v1.2.5, and each unique nucleotide sequence was defined as a clonotype. Clonotypes were aligned to IMGT TRBV, TRBD and TRBJ reference segments using MiTCR v1.1. The analysis was restricted to V-J combinations with a frequency above 0.0001, which together covered roughly 99% of the repertoires. A TCS score was defined as the ratio of F50 (clonal expansion) to E x V (chaos), with BLOSUM62-based TCRdist applied between CDR3 peptides within each V-J. Welch's t-statistics and random forest reduced fewer than 550 V-J features to 10 to 15, which were used in a naive Bayes classifier (R e1071). The public reads were run again by TCRdb, first through fastp at Q25 and then through MiXCR, and only productive beta chains were kept. For every CDR3 protein sequence, its rows merge into one entry that carries the most common genes and DNA. What appears here as the V and J calls and clone size reflects TCRdb's work, not the paper's. The sample contains hundreds of thousands of distinct CDR3 sequences, roughly 17% of them found a single time. The ten biggest clones cover 17% of the sample.

Ophthalmopathy patients had moderately to severely active disease, Clinical Activity Score of at least 3, NOSPECS grade of at least 4, and duration under 3 months. The study excluded patients with uncontrolled infections, other autoimmune diseases, pregnancy or lactation. Diagnoses relied on clinical symptoms, serum thyroxine and TRAb, thyroid ultrasound and orbital computed tomography. Ficoll-Paque density gradient centrifugation was used to isolate PBMCs from 10 ml of fresh peripheral blood. Total RNA was extracted with Trizol reagent, and quality was checked on an Agilent 2100 Bioanalyzer. From the cysteine up to the phenylalanine, the CDR3 has a length of 13 residues. The entry retains the CDR3 DNA only, 39 bases that are in frame from base 1. CDR1 and CDR2, looked up from the germline V gene, are ENHRY and SYGVKD. The V end loses 0 bases and the J end loses 4 bases, and a stretch of 4 bases separates them.

This clonotype came up a few times. Its target antigen remains unknown. One base away there is no much larger clone; base qualities are not given. Rearrangement joined TRBV10-3 to TRBJ1-3, with the D gene not clear enough to name. Sequencing input: blood. This sequence originates from a woman aged 18-30 years with Graves' ophthalmopathy. In nucleotide form, the sequence is TGTGCCATCAGTGAGTCTCCCGGAAACACCATATATTTT. Its coded protein is CAISESPGNTIYF.